The clone carrying this T cell receptor beta chain was counted at least ten times. What it recognizes is unknown. TCRdb reprocessed the reads via MiXCR and lists one record per CDR3 protein. The sample lists 250,000 to 300,000 distinct CDR3 sequences, 15% to 20% occurring once. This record belongs to a study of T cell repertoires in cytomegalovirus infection. Across the whole study: Both CMV infection and a matching HLA type were indicated by public TCR beta signatures. Study-wide findings and caveats: In two of eight donors, the top clonotype was HLA-C-restricted CMV-specific. Adding up the frequency of public TCR beta families identified people who carried CMV plus the relevant HLA.

This CDR3 has 17 residues. Germline CDR1 reads MDHEN; CDR2 reads SYDVKM. The V end was cut by 5 bases, the J end by 1 base, with 21 bases between. This chain uses TRBV28 with TRBJ2-7; D not resolved. Sequencing used CD8+ T cells from PBMCs. The clonotype originates from a human donor in good health (CMV status not recorded). Some clones in this sample may be carry-over from other donors' samples. CDR3 nucleotides: TGTGCCAGCAGTCCCTCTCGAAAGGGTCCCTTTTCCTACGAGCAGTACTTC. Protein sequence: CASSPSRKGPFSYEQYF.